What follows is one TCR beta chain and its context. This sample is drawn from a study of OX40 agonist ivuxolimab in advanced cancers. People who had autoimmune disease history or systemic immunosuppression were excluded. Assay used: immunoSEQ multiplex PCR; TCRdb lists only in-frame clones, some missing. The table lists 90,000 to 100,000 clones, around 89% of them singletons. Germline V gene data show CDR1 as SGHVS and CDR2 as FQNEAQ. The CDR3 has 17 residues. Trimming took off 8 bases at V and 0 bases at J, with 17 bases between the two ends. The source of this sequence is an adult with an advanced solid tumor such as melanoma, head and neck, liver or kidney cancer. The specimen was CD4+ or CD8+ T cells sorted from blood, collected in a trial of the OX40 agonist ivuxolimab. The chain links TRBV7-8 to TRBJ1-6; no reliable D call. DNA for the CDR3: TGTGCCAGCTATGTGGGAGGAGTGAGCTCCTATAATTCACCCCTCCACTTT. It yields the protein CASYVGGVSSYNSPLHF.